Following are 27 T cell receptor beta chains from one sample sequenced in a study of T cell changes during pregnancy in multiple sclerosis (dated by TCRdb to between 2018 and 2021). To prepare the library, the immunoSEQ multiplex PCR assay was applied. TCRdb obtained this table from immuneACCESS and retained in-frame rearrangements with V and J assigned. These tables miss some clones; where compared with another copy, unresolved V genes account for less than half of the shortfall, and the remainder is unexplained. The sample profile shows around 77,000 clones; more than 90% of them were found once. Approximately 1.1% of the sample comes from the top ten. Specimen: peripheral blood, collected in the third trimester of pregnancy. Source of these receptors: a female donor with multiple sclerosis, enrolled in a pregnancy study.

The chain links TRBV2 to TRBJ2-7, with a weak D call TRBD2 (6 bases). Germline V gene lookup returns CDR1 SNHLY and CDR2 FYNNEI. The CDR3 has 13 amino acids. Trimming left V 4 bases short and J 2 bases short, with 9 bases between. The CDR3 DNA is TGTGCCAGCAGTGCTAGCGAGACCTACGAGCAGTACTTC. Its protein product is CASSASETYEQYF.

The V gene is TRBV5-1, the J gene TRBJ1-1; D is unclear. CDR3 length: 14 residues. Germline V gene lookup returns CDR1 SGHRS and CDR2 YFSETQ. Trimming pared 1 base from V and 0 bases from J, leaving 7 bases between. The CDR3 loop reads CASSLSGVNTEAFF. CDR3 DNA sequence: TGCGCCAGCAGCTTGTCCGGGGTGAACACTGAAGCTTTCTTT.

The chain uses TRBV18 and TRBJ1-1; TRBD1 matches 7 bases. V lost 3 bases and J lost 1; bases outside the gene matches: 5. Germline CDR1 is KGHSH and CDR2 is LQKENI. The CDR3 has 15 amino acids. Written as DNA, the CDR3 is TGTGCCAGCTCACCCTCTGGACAGGCGAACACTGAAGCTTTCTTT. This gives the protein CASSPSGQANTEAFF.

This chain links TRBV9 with TRBJ1-3; D uncertain. The CDR3 extends over 19 amino acids. The V end lost 2 bases, the J end lost 2 bases, and 23 bases lay between the germline ends. Germline CDR1 and CDR2: SGDLS and YYNGEE. CDR3 loop: CASSVPLSSTRRTGNTIYF. In DNA form, the CDR3 reads TGTGCCAGCAGCGTTCCCCTCTCAAGCACACGCAGGACTGGAAACACCATATATTTT.

The chain couples TRBV5-8 to TRBJ2-2, with D hard to call. Germline-derived CDR1 and CDR2 are SGHTS and YDEGEE. The CDR3 runs 16 residues. Trimming cost V 0 bases and J 5 bases, with 14 bases left between them. The chain's CDR3 is CASSLGAASGTGELFF. CDR3 DNA sequence: TGTGCCAGCAGCTTGGGGGCAGCCTCTGGTACCGGGGAGCTGTTTTTT.

The chain combines TRBV7-9 with TRBJ2-2; TRBD1 matches 9 bases. CDR1 is SEHNR, CDR2 FQNEAQ, per germline (reference sequence). Unmatched junction bases numbered 2, after V lost 6 bases and J lost 3 bases. This CDR3 region has 14 residues. The CDR3 DNA sequence: TGTGCCAGCAGGTGGACAGGGGACACCGGGGAGCTGTTTTTT. Its protein product is CASRWTGDTGELFF.

In DNA form, the CDR3 reads TGTGCCAGCAGTGACAGATATGAGGGGGCGCCCTATGGCTACACCTTC. Translating it yields CASSDRYEGAPYGYTF. This rearrangement joins TRBV6-4 to TRBJ1-2, with 7 bases that match TRBD1. The CDR3 sequence is 16 residues long. V was pared by 2 bases and J by 4 bases, with 10 bases of the junction left unmatched. Germline CDR1 and CDR2: MRHNA and SNTAGT.

The V gene is TRBV21-1, the J gene TRBJ1-1. TRBV21-1 is reported as a pseudogene. CDR3 size: 15 residues. The CDR3 sequence is CASSNDPDGGAEAFF. The CDR3 DNA sequence: TGTGCCAGCAGCAACGACCCCGACGGGGGGGCTGAAGCTTTCTTT.

The chain is built from TRBV5-1 and TRBJ2-3, with 10 nucleotides matching TRBD1. V was pared by 5 bases and J by 6 bases, with 12 bases of the junction left unmatched. There are 16 residues in the CDR3. The V gene's germline CDR1 is SGHRS and CDR2 YFSETQ. Here the CDR3 reads CASSRTGGTSMDTQYF. CDR3 sequence (DNA): TGCGCCAGCAGTCGGACAGGGGGGACTAGTATGGATACGCAGTATTTT. The full variable domain, in which reference TRBV5-1 and TRBJ2-3 provide the parts outside the CDR3, is KAGVTQTPRYLIKTRGQQVTLSCSPISGHRSVSWYQQTPGQGLQFLFEYFSETQRNKGNFPGRFSGRQFSNSRSEMNVSTLELGDSALYLCASSRTGGTSMDTQYFGPGTRLTVL.

This chain links TRBV27 with TRBJ2-5; TRBD1 matches 7 bases. CDR1 MNHEY and CDR2 SMNVEV come from the germline V gene (reference sequence). This CDR3 region has 13 residues. The J segment lost 5 bases and the V segment lost 5 bases, leaving 5 bases of the junction unmatched. The CDR3 nucleotides read TGTGCCAGCAGTGTAGACAGGGTTGAGACCCAGTACTTC. It encodes CASSVDRVETQYF.

This chain uses TRBV5-1 with TRBJ1-2, with 9 positions matching TRBD1. V shed 1 base and J 0 bases; nucleotides not matched to a gene: 4. The CDR3 spans 16 residues. The V gene's germline CDR1 is SGHRS and CDR2 YFSETQ. CDR3 protein: CASSLSGQGSNYGYTF. CDR3 bases: TGCGCCAGCAGCTTGTCGGGACAGGGTTCTAACTATGGCTACACCTTC.

The chain couples TRBV6-7 to TRBJ2-2; D is possibly TRBD1 (6 bases). TRBV6-7 is classed as an ORF, of uncertain function. V was clipped by 7 bases and J by 2 bases, with 20 bases between them. The CDR3 covers 17 residues. The CDR3 DNA reads as TGTGCCAGCAAGGCTATACCGGGACACACAAACACCGGGGAGCTGTTTTTT. It encodes CASKAIPGHTNTGELFF.

CDR3 protein: CASSTGIGGSTEAFF. CDR3 nucleotides: TGTGCCAGCAGTACAGGGATCGGCGGAAGCACTGAAGCTTTCTTT. The chain joins TRBV27 to TRBJ1-1; perhaps TRBD1 as D (6 bases). The CDR3 extends over 15 amino acids. Trimming pared 5 bases from V and 4 bases from J, leaving 17 bases between. Per germline, CDR1 MNHEY and CDR2 SMNVEV (reference sequence).

V and J are TRBV7-2 and TRBJ1-4; 7 nucleotides match TRBD1. The CDR3 extends over 16 amino acids. The V and J ends lost 5 bases and 0 bases, in that order; junction bases with no gene match: 6. Germline values: CDR1 SGHTA, CDR2 FQGNSA. CDR3 DNA: TGTGCCAGCAGCCCGAGGGACAGTACAACTAATGAAAAACTGTTTTTT. It translates to CASSPRDSTTNEKLFF.

This chain links TRBV7-9 with TRBJ2-1; 9 nucleotides align to TRBD1. The CDR3 has 15 residues. V trimming: 4 bases; J trimming: 2 bases; junction bases outside the gene matches: 3. CDR1 is SEHNR and CDR2 is FQNEAQ in the germline V gene (reference sequence). The CDR3 protein is CASSSTGGAYNEQFF. CDR3 bases: TGTGCCAGCAGCTCGACAGGGGGAGCCTACAATGAGCAGTTCTTC.

The chain links TRBV13 to TRBJ1-5, with D maybe TRBD1 (6 bases). CDR3 size: 15 residues. Germline CDR1 PRHDT, CDR2 FYEKMQ (reference sequence). Trimming left V 4 bases short and J 0 bases short, with 10 bases between. CDR3 sequence: CASSSRGNSNQPQHF. In nucleotides, the CDR3 is TGTGCCAGCAGCTCAAGGGGGAATAGCAATCAGCCCCAGCATTTT.

This chain links TRBV5-1 with TRBJ2-1; 7 bases match TRBD1. Germline CDR1 is SGHRS and CDR2 is YFSETQ. V was pared by 0 bases and J by 8 bases, with 11 bases of the junction left unmatched. The CDR3 runs to 16 residues. The CDR3 region has the DNA TGCGCCAGCAGCTTGGGGGGAATGGTCACAGGGGATGAGCAGTTCTTC. Its protein is CASSLGGMVTGDEQFF. Filled out from reference TRBV5-1 and TRBJ2-1, the complete variable domain reads KAGVTQTPRYLIKTRGQQVTLSCSPISGHRSVSWYQQTPGQGLQFLFEYFSETQRNKGNFPGRFSGRQFSNSRSEMNVSTLELGDSALYLCASSLGGMVTGDEQFFGPGTRLTVL.

The CDR3 nucleotides read TGTGCCAGCAGATCCGGACAGGTAGCAACTAATGAAAAACTGTTTTTT. Protein sequence: CASRSGQVATNEKLFF. The rearrangement joins TRBV6-6 to TRBJ1-4, with TRBD1 identical over 7 bases. Trimming took 6 bases from V and 0 from J; bases not matched to a gene: 7. The CDR3 runs 16 residues. CDR1 is MNHNY, CDR2 SVGAGI, per germline (reference sequence).

The chain carries TRBV4-3 and TRBJ2-7; 7 bases agree with TRBD2. The V segment lost 0 bases and the J segment 3 bases; nucleotides outside the gene matches: 8. This CDR3 region has 16 residues. Germline values: CDR1 LGHNA, CDR2 YSLEER. The CDR3 spells CASSQEKVPGGYEQYF. Here the CDR3 DNA reads TGCGCCAGCAGCCAAGAAAAGGTGCCGGGGGGCTACGAGCAGTACTTC.

The rearrangement joins TRBV2 to TRBJ1-1; D is unresolved. V was shortened by 5 bases and J by 11 bases, with 21 bases between the two germline ends. This CDR3 spans 14 amino acids. Germline CDR1 and CDR2: SNHLY and FYNNEI. In DNA, the CDR3 is TGTGCCAGCAGTACGTCCCAACGGCCGATGCGGGCTTTCTTT. Translated: CASSTSQRPMRAFF.

This chain links TRBV6-1 with TRBJ2-1, with 12 bases identical to TRBD2. This CDR3 is 17 amino acids long. CDR1 is MNHNS, CDR2 SASEGT, per germline. The ends lost 4 bases at V and 4 bases at J; junction bases unmatched: 8. CDR3 nucleotides: TGTGCCAGCAGTGGGTGGACTAGCGGGAACTCTTACAATGAGCAGTTCTTC. Protein product: CASSGWTSGNSYNEQFF.

The chain recombines TRBV13 with TRBJ2-3, with a possible D match to TRBD2 (6 bases). This CDR3 region has 15 residues. CDR1 and CDR2 from the germline V gene are PRHDT and FYEKMQ (reference sequence). Trimming stripped 5 bases from V and 6 bases from J, with 18 bases between. CDR3 DNA: TGTGCCAGCAGCCCCGGTGTGACTAGTCCCGATACGCAGTATTTT. Protein product: CASSPGVTSPDTQYF.

The gene calls are TRBV7-9 and TRBJ2-5; D might be TRBD2 (6 bases). From germline, CDR1 is SEHNR and CDR2 FQNEAQ (reference sequence). CDR3 size: 13 residues. Trimming pared 5 bases from V and 4 bases from J, leaving 11 bases between. This chain's CDR3 is CASSKPEGETQYF. The DNA for the CDR3 is TGTGCCAGCAGCAAACCGGAGGGAGAGACCCAGTACTTC.

The chain recombines TRBV10-1 with TRBJ2-4; a weak D match, TRBD1 (6 bases). This CDR3 has 13 amino acids. Germline CDR1 and CDR2: WNHNN and SYGVQD (reference sequence). The V end was cut by 3 bases, the J end by 6 bases, with 9 bases between. The CDR3 region is CASSEGQINIQYF. Written as DNA, the CDR3 is TGCGCCAGCAGTGAAGGACAGATAAACATTCAGTACTTC.

The chain recombines TRBV13 with TRBJ2-7; D is perhaps TRBD1 (5 bases). This CDR3 is built from 15 residues. The germline CDR1 and CDR2 sequences are PRHDT and FYEKMQ (reference sequence). The V end was cut by 3 bases, the J end by 6 bases, with 18 bases between. This chain's CDR3 is CASSLPPALGVEQYF. CDR3 bases: TGTGCCAGCAGCTTGCCCCCCGCCCTAGGGGTCGAGCAGTACTTC.

The chain employs TRBV13 and TRBJ2-3; 14 bases match TRBD2. This CDR3 is 16 amino acids long. Germline-derived CDR1 and CDR2 are PRHDT and FYEKMQ (reference sequence). J gave up 5 bases and V 5 bases, and 6 bases lay outside the gene matches. CDR3 DNA: TGTGCCAGCAGCCTCCGACTAGCGGGAGGGGGAGATACGCAGTATTTT. Its translation: CASSLRLAGGGDTQYF.

This clone was counted a single time. This chain uses TRBV4-2 with TRBJ1-1; maybe TRBD1 (6 bases). V dropped 4 bases and J dropped 0 bases, with 18 bases sitting between them. This CDR3 region has 17 residues. Per the germline V gene, CDR1 is LGHNA and CDR2 is YNFKEQ. This CDR3 is CASSLTRQALMNTEAFF. The CDR3 DNA sequence: TGTGCCAGCAGCCTCACCAGACAGGCCCTAATGAACACTGAAGCTTTCTTT.